These 23 T cell receptor beta chains share one sample of origin, sequenced in a study of tumor-infiltrating lymphocytes in primary liver carcinoma. Constant-region priming of roughly 490 ng total RNA yielded TCR beta cDNA. Three nested multiplex PCR rounds, a slightly modified ARM-PCR method, built the TCR beta libraries. The first two PCR rounds used TRBV1-TRBV30 forward primers with a C-beta reverse primer, 9 to 10 cycles each. Via MiXCR, TCRdb re-called the multiplex PCR reads, giving one row per CDR3 protein. The sample lists more than 95,000 distinct CDR3 sequences, 60% to 80% seen once, with more than 7% in the top ten. Between roughly 20 and 32 mg of unsorted bulk tissue served as the source from which RNA and DNA were co-extracted. Sequenced input: liver tumor tissue from sampling region 3. Subset in this sample: tumor region T3, left-lateral pole. The receptors were sampled from a woman aged 60-75 years with primary liver carcinoma and hepatitis B virus infection.

On this clonotype itself: A read error may produce the germline difference seen at one junction end. The chain couples TRBV29-1 to TRBJ1-2; D is unclear. The CDR3 spans 11 residues. The germline gives CDR1 SQVTM, CDR2 ANQGSEA. The CDR3 sequence is CSVYCNYGYTF. The CDR3 DNA is TGTAGCGTTTACTGTAACTATGGCTACACCTTC.

Regarding this clonotype: A much more abundant neighbour one base away suggests this may be a read error. The chain links TRBV13 to TRBJ1-1; 7 bases agree with TRBD1. CDR1 and CDR2 from the germline V gene are PRHDT and FYEKMQ (reference sequence). The CDR3 covers 16 residues. As DNA, the CDR3 is TGTGTCAGCAGCGAACCCACAGGGGACGGGGACACTGAAGCTTTCTTT. Its translation is CVSSEPTGDGDTEAFF.

This clonotype was counted at least ten times. V and J are TRBV7-9 and TRBJ1-1; D unclear. The CDR3 runs 13 residues. Trimming took 5 bases from V and 3 from J, leaving 10 bases between them. Germline CDR1 SEHNR, CDR2 FQNEAQ (reference sequence). This CDR3 reads CASSPDGYTEAFF. CDR3 in DNA: TGTGCCAGCAGCCCAGACGGTTACACTGAAGCTTTCTTT.

This chain joins TRBV4-1 and TRBJ1-5; D is perhaps TRBD1 (6 bases). Per germline, CDR1 MGHRA and CDR2 YSYEKL. CDR3 length equals 16 residues. Trimming cost V 8 bases and J 3 bases, with 20 bases left between them. The CDR3 DNA follows: TGCGCCAGCGGCGCGATTGACAGGTCCCTCAATCAGCCCCAGCATTTT. As protein: CASGAIDRSLNQPQHF.

Regarding this clonotype: At one end, the junction sequence differs from germline, possibly due to a read error. This chain joins TRBV5-1 and TRBJ2-3; TRBD1 matches at 7 bases. CDR3 length: 16 residues. Per the germline V gene, CDR1 is SGHRS and CDR2 is YFSETQ. In nucleotides, the CDR3 is TGCGCCAGCAGCTTGGCCGTTGACAGGGTTACAGATTCGCAGTATTTT. It yields the protein CASSLAVDRVTDSQYF.

V is TRBV7-9 and J is TRBJ2-1, with D possibly TRBD2 on 5 matching bases. Trimming removed 6 bases at V and 2 bases at J, with 14 bases between. The CDR3 is 15 amino acids. CDR1 is SEHNR and CDR2 is FQNEAQ in the germline V gene (reference sequence). The DNA for the CDR3 is TGTGCCAGCAGTCCGACTATGTACCCCTACAATGAGCAGTTCTTC. This codes for CASSPTMYPYNEQFF.

CDR3: CASRHSGRANEQFF. The DNA of the CDR3 is TGTGCCAGTAGACATAGCGGGAGGGCCAATGAGCAGTTCTTC. This sequence joins TRBV19 and TRBJ2-1; the match to TRBD2 covers 11 bases. There are 14 residues in the CDR3. CDR1 and CDR2 (germline): LNHDA, SQIVND (reference sequence). J gave up 6 bases and V 6 bases, and 4 bases lay outside the gene matches.

In the case of this clonotype: The junction shows a germline mismatch at one end, possibly a read error. The CDR3 protein is CVSSLGSGGSLELYF. In DNA form, the CDR3 reads TGTGTCAGCAGCTTAGGGTCAGGGGGCTCCCTCGAGCTGTACTTC. This rearrangement joins TRBV11-3 to TRBJ2-7; 8 bases line up with TRBD1. The germline V gene encodes CDR1 SGHNT and CDR2 YENEEA. The CDR3 is 15 residues long. Together with reference TRBV11-3 and TRBJ2-7, the CDR3 gives the full variable domain: EAGVVQSPRYKIIEKKQPVAFWCNPISGHNTLYWYLQNLGQGPELLIRYENEEAVDDSQLPKDRFSAERLKGVDSTLKIQPAELGDSAVYLCVSSLGSGGSLELYFGPGTRLTVT.

The table lists this clonotype with many counts. V and J are TRBV6-5 and TRBJ1-1, with D uncertain. Trimming stripped 2 bases from V and 0 bases from J, with 7 bases between. Germline V gives CDR1 MNHEY, CDR2 SVGAGI. The CDR3 sequence is 14 residues long. The CDR3 region has the DNA TGTGCCAGCAGTTACAGCGTGGTGAACACTGAAGCTTTCTTT. This sequence encodes CASSYSVVNTEAFF.

As concerns this clonotype: It may be a read error: a sequence one base away is much more abundant. The J gene is TRBJ2-7, the V gene TRBV14, with TRBD1 matching over 12 bases. Germline V gene lookup returns CDR1 SGHDN and CDR2 FVKESK. The CDR3 spans 15 residues. The CDR3 region has the DNA TGTACCAGCAGCCAACAGGGACAGGGGGCGTCCGAGCAGTACTTC. This encodes CTSSQQGQGASEQYF.

This sequence joins TRBV29-1 and TRBJ2-1, with TRBD2 identical over 9 bases. Germline-derived CDR1 and CDR2 are SQVTM and ANQGSEA. The CDR3 contains 14 residues. The CDR3 is CSVAGSSGGNEQFF. As DNA, the CDR3 is TGCAGTGTAGCTGGGAGTAGCGGGGGCAATGAGCAGTTCTTC.

The sample holds a few counts of this clonotype. This sequence joins TRBV5-1 and TRBJ2-3; 9 bases map to TRBD1. This CDR3 is built from 15 residues. Unmatched junction bases numbered 5, after V lost 2 bases and J lost 4 bases. Germline V lookup: CDR1 SGHRS, CDR2 YFSETQ. CDR3 loop: CASSFSGQGSDTQYF. The CDR3 DNA follows: TGCGCCAGCAGCTTTAGCGGACAGGGGTCAGATACGCAGTATTTT.

This clonotype was detected ten times or more. V gene TRBV28 combines with J gene TRBJ2-1; 11 nucleotides agree with TRBD2. V trimming: 6 bases; J trimming: 9 bases; junction bases outside the gene matches: 4. Germline CDR1 reads MDHEN; CDR2 reads SYDVKM. CDR3 size: 13 residues. The CDR3 reads CASSLGTSGEQFF. In nucleotides, the CDR3 is TGTGCCAGCAGCCTCGGGACTAGCGGTGAGCAGTTCTTC.

As regards this clonotype: Relative to the germline gene, one junction end is altered; a read error may explain this. CDR3 region: CASSSLGWTAYEQYF. Written as DNA, the CDR3 is TGTGCCAGTTCCTCTCTCGGCTGGACTGCCTATGAGCAGTACTTC. J is TRBJ2-7 and V is TRBV11-1; weak D call: TRBD2 (5 bases). CDR1 and CDR2 (germline): SGHAT, FQDESV (reference sequence). The CDR3 is 15 residues long.

A note on this clonotype: The missing conserved phenylalanine or tryptophan at the end of this CDR3 makes a read error likely. The J gene is TRBJ1-2, the V gene TRBV29-1; no clear D. CDR1 and CDR2 (germline): SQVTM, ANQGSEA. Trimming shortened V by 7 bases and J by 3 bases, and 24 bases separated the two germline ends. There are 16 residues in the CDR3. CDR3 in DNA: TGCAGCGCTGATATTCTTAACCTAGCTCAAGACTATGGCTACACCATC. Translating gives CSADILNLAQDYGYTI.

V usage is TRBV11-2 and J usage is TRBJ2-1, with D unresolved. Germline V gene data show CDR1 as SGHAT and CDR2 as FQNNGV. CDR3 length: 14 amino acids. In DNA form, the CDR3 reads TGTACAAGCAGCTTAGAACGGACGAACAATGAGCAGTTCTTC. Its protein product is CTSSLERTNNEQFF.

This clonotype was counted ten times or more. One end of the junction varies from germline; a read error may be responsible. The J gene is TRBJ2-5, the V gene TRBV7-9, with D unclear. This CDR3 is 12 amino acids long. Germline CDR1 and CDR2: SEHNR and FQNEAQ (reference sequence). The CDR3 spells CASSLAQGTQYF. DNA of the CDR3: TGTGCCAGCAGCTTAGCCCAAGGGACCCAGTACTTC.

This clonotype was detected many times. The chain joins TRBV5-1 to TRBJ1-4; the match to TRBD1 covers 8 bases. The V gene's germline CDR1 is SGHRS and CDR2 YFSETQ. The CDR3 runs to 15 residues. V dropped 0 bases and J dropped 7; count of bases not matched to a gene: 5. The DNA of the CDR3 is TGCGCCAGCAGCTTGGAACAGGGGGGAGGTGAAAAACTGTTTTTT. Its translation is CASSLEQGGGEKLFF.

This clonotype was detected only a few times. A much larger clone differs from this one at a single base, so this may be a read error. The chain is built from TRBV6-6 and TRBJ1-1, with a possible D match to TRBD1 (6 bases). Germline V gives CDR1 MNHNY, CDR2 SVGAGI (reference sequence). The CDR3 has 15 residues. The CDR3 spells CANSLNTGRNTEAFF. The CDR3 bases are TGTGCCAACAGTTTAAATACAGGGAGAAACACTGAAGCTTTCTTT.

Regarding this clonotype: One base away lies a much larger clone, so this may be a sequencing read error. The CDR3 DNA follows: TGTGCCAGCAGGGGGAAGAGCTCCTACAATAAGCAGTTCTTC. Its protein is CASRGKSSYNKQFF. The rearrangement uses TRBV12-3 or TRBV12-4 and TRBJ2-1; D call uncertain. This CDR3 region has 14 residues.

Regarding this clonotype: An end of the junction does not agree with germline; a read error may underlie this. The V call is TRBV11-2, the J call TRBJ2-1; the D is unclear. The germline CDR1 and CDR2 sequences are SGHAT and FQNNGV. The CDR3 sequence is 12 residues long. The CDR3: CTSSPGLTEQFF. Written as DNA, the CDR3 is TGTACCAGCAGCCCTGGCTTAACTGAGCAGTTCTTC.

Of note for this clonotype: In this CDR3 the conserved last residue, phenylalanine or tryptophan, is missing, so a read error is likely. The chain recombines TRBV29-1 with TRBJ1-2; TRBD1 agrees at 7 bases. There are 14 residues in the CDR3. Germline loops: CDR1 SQVTM, CDR2 ANQGSEA. V shed 4 bases and J 3 bases; nucleotides not matched to a gene: 8. The CDR3 spells CSVGGGQKDYGYTL. CDR3 sequence (DNA): TGCAGCGTTGGGGGGGGACAGAAGGACTATGGCTACACCCTC.

In regard to this clonotype: This clone may be a read error of a much larger clone one base away. This sequence joins TRBV5-4 and TRBJ1-6; weak D call: TRBD1 (5 bases). The CDR3 is 15 residues long. With 0 bases removed from V and 5 bases from J, the gap between germline ends came to 9 bases. Germline assignment: CDR1 SGHNT and CDR2 YYREEE (reference sequence). The CDR3 region is CASSLGGTDNSPLHF. CDR3 coding DNA: TGTGCCAGCAGCTTGGGTGGGACGGATAATTCACCCCTCCACTTT.